The 6 T cell receptor beta chains below all came from one sample that was sequenced in a study of control samples from healthy donors and cancer patients. Clones were sequenced by immunoSEQ multiplex PCR, and TCRdb holds only the in-frame ones, with some missing. The sample includes 130,000 or so clones, around 92% of them seen just once. Sequencing input: blood. Receptor source: a woman in her forties or fifties in good health.

The V gene is TRBV30, the J gene TRBJ2-1; 11 nucleotides line up with TRBD1. With 7 bases clipped from V and 6 bases from J, the junction kept 2 bases outside the gene matches. The CDR3 runs 12 residues. The V gene's germline CDR1 is GTSNPN and CDR2 SVGIG (reference sequence). CDR3 residues: CAYGQGANEQFF. The DNA for the CDR3 is TGTGCCTATGGACAGGGGGCCAATGAGCAGTTCTTC.

The CDR3 is CASTPGANQPQHF. The CDR3 DNA is TGTGCCAGCACCCCCGGGGCCAATCAGCCCCAGCATTTT. This chain joins TRBV6-5 and TRBJ1-5, with D maybe TRBD1 (5 bases). The CDR3 runs 13 residues. The germline V and J ends were trimmed by 7 bases and 3 bases, with 10 bases remaining between them. Germline assignment: CDR1 MNHEY and CDR2 SVGAGI.

The chain carries TRBV3-1 (or the pseudogene TRBV3-2) and TRBJ1-2; D is uncertain. The CDR3 covers 14 residues. The ends were cut back, 2 bases at V and 8 bases at J, with 15 bases in the middle. Germline V lookup: CDR1 LGHDT, CDR2 YNNKEL (reference sequence). For the CDR3, the DNA is TGTGCCAGCAGCCAAAACCAGGCGGGTAGGGGCTACACCTTC. Residues: CASSQNQAGRGYTF.

The chain joins TRBV28 to TRBJ1-6; possibly TRBD1 for D (5 bases). The ends were cut back, 6 bases at V and 8 bases at J, with 8 bases in the middle. The CDR3 loop spans 12 amino acids. The germline V gene encodes CDR1 MDHEN and CDR2 SYDVKM. CDR3 sequence (DNA): TGTGCCAGCAGGGGGCCGGATTCACCCCTCCACTTT. The encoded protein is CASRGPDSPLHF.

This chain links TRBV6-6 with TRBJ2-7, with TRBD2 matching 12 bases. The CDR3 length is 16 residues. Germline CDR1 MNHNY, CDR2 SVGAGI (reference sequence). With 0 bases clipped from V and 2 bases from J, the junction kept 2 bases outside the gene matches. The CDR3 here is CASSYSTSGGPYEQYF. The CDR3, as DNA: TGTGCCAGCAGTTACTCGACTAGCGGGGGCCCCTACGAGCAGTACTTC.

Worth noting for this clone: Other DNA sequences in this sample translate to the same CDR3. The gene calls are TRBV19 and TRBJ2-7; 7 bases agree with TRBD2. The CDR3 covers 13 residues. Germline-derived CDR1 and CDR2 are LNHDA and SQIVND (reference sequence). J lost 1 base, V lost 4 bases, and 1 base had no gene match. CDR3 region: CASSTGRSYEQYF. For the CDR3, the DNA is TGTGCCAGTAGTACCGGGAGGTCCTACGAGCAGTACTTC.